The clone carrying this T cell receptor beta chain has just a few counts. Its matching antigen is unknown. The data were taken from a study of cytomegalovirus exposure and HLA in healthy donors. General study results and limits: For TCR beta chains, V- and J-gene trimming was later linked to a missense DCLRE1C variant.

Primers included in the PCR were 60 Vbeta and 13 Jbeta primers. Profiled with immunoSEQ multiplex PCR; TCRdb holds only in-frame clones, not every one. Among approximately 220,000 clones listed, about 77% were seen once. Trimming at V came to 5 bases and at J to 4 bases, leaving 11 bases not matched to a gene. CDR3 length: 16 residues. Germline V CDR1 and CDR2: MNHNY, SVGAGI (reference sequence). The chain combines TRBV6-6 with TRBJ1-2, with 9 nucleotides matching TRBD1. The source of this sequence is a woman under 40 in good health and CMV-seronegative. The sequencing input was PBMCs. The CDR3 DNA reads as TGTGCCAGCAGTGGACTTTTTCCGGGACAGGGCTATGGCTACACCTTC. It yields the protein CASSGLFPGQGYGYTF.